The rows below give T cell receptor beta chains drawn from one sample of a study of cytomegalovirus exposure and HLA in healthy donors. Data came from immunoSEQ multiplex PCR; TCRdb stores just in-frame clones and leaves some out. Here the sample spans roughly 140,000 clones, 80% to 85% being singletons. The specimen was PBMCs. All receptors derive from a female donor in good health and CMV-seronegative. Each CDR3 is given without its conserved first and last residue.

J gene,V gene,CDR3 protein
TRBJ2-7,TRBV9,ASSVDGLPGEQY
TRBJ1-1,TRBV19,ASSIVRGPGTSNTEAF
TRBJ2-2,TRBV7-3,ASSKRENTGELF
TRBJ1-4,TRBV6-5,ASSYSIWQINEKLF
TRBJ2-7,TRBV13,ASGVAKYEQY
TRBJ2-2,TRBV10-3,AIGGVGGGLAGSTGELF
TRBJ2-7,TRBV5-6,ASSLAGGVKGYEQY
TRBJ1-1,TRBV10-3,AISESTPVLMNTEAF
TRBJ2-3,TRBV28,ASSRLAGGPLDTQY
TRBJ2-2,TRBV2,ASRIRDKLTGELF
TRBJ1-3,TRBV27,ASSPDRGNTIY
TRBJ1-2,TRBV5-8,ASTMRGYYGYT
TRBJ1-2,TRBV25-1,ASRGGWAGSIRYT
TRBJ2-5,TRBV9,ASSVRGITLQETQY
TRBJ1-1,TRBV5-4,AGLDLPNTEAF
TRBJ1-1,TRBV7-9,ASSSHMNTEAF
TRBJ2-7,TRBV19,ASSPTGSGYEQY
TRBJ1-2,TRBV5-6,ASSFGRAEGYT
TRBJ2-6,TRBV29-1,SVGTGSSGANVLT
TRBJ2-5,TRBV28,ASSPPWGEGDQY
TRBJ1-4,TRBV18,ASSPPDTVRQLF
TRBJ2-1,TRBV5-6,ASSLIRGISYNEQF
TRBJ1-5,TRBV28,ASSGQGGNQPQH
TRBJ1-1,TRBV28,ASSLSGGTEAF
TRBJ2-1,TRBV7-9,ASSLSVAGNEQF